The rows below give T cell receptor beta chains drawn from one sample of a study of shared T cell receptors in the human thymus. Profiled with immunoSEQ multiplex PCR; TCRdb holds only in-frame clones, not every one. The sample has 640,000 or so clones; 87% are singletons. The same sample was also used in a study of human thymus T cells.

The sample was thymocytes. Source of these receptors: a boy in the first two years of life with a congenital heart defect. Each CDR3 is given with its conserved first and last residue. A D gene is named only where the DNA matches it firmly. A clone size is listed for some rows: how often the clone was seen (once, few, many), or a class if it is expanded.

d_gene: TRBD1
v_gene: TRBV7-9
abundance: -
j_gene: TRBJ1-6
CDR3nt: TGTGCCAGCAGCTTCGCCAGGGGGGCTGATTCACCCCTCCACTTT
CDR3aa: CASSFARGADSPLHF

d_gene: TRBD1
v_gene: TRBV9
abundance: -
j_gene: TRBJ2-3
CDR3nt: TGTGCCAGCAGCCCCCGGACAGGGAAAATCACAGATACGCAGTATTTT
CDR3aa: CASSPRTGKITDTQYF

d_gene: -
v_gene: TRBV2
abundance: -
j_gene: TRBJ2-7
CDR3nt: TGTGCCAGCAGCGAGGGGGGGAACGAGCAGTACTTC
CDR3aa: CASSEGGNEQYF

d_gene: TRBD1
v_gene: TRBV7-8
abundance: once
j_gene: TRBJ2-7
CDR3nt: TGTGCCAGCAGCTCAGCCGGGACAGAGTCTCACGAGCAGTACTTC
CDR3aa: CASSSAGTESHEQYF

d_gene: TRBD2
v_gene: TRBV7-9
abundance: -
j_gene: TRBJ2-7
CDR3nt: TGTGCCAGCAGCTTAGGACGGGGGGAGCTGCGGCGCGAGCAGTACTTC
CDR3aa: CASSLGRGELRREQYF

d_gene: TRBD2
v_gene: TRBV27
abundance: -
j_gene: TRBJ2-1
CDR3nt: TGTGCCAGCAGTTGGGCGGGAGGTCCTCCCTACAATGAGCAGTTCTTC
CDR3aa: CASSWAGGPPYNEQFF

d_gene: -
v_gene: TRBV29-1
abundance: -
j_gene: TRBJ2-7
CDR3nt: TGCAGCGTCGCCTCGCGGGGCCTTCACGGGCAGTACTTC
CDR3aa: CSVASRGLHGQYF

d_gene: TRBD2
v_gene: TRBV14
abundance: -
j_gene: TRBJ2-3
CDR3nt: TGTGCCAGCAGCCAGGCTAGCGGGGGAGATACGCAGTATTTT
CDR3aa: CASSQASGGDTQYF

d_gene: TRBD1
v_gene: TRBV5-1
abundance: -
j_gene: TRBJ2-7
CDR3nt: TGCGCCAGCAGCCGCACCGGGACAGGGGCCTACGAGCAGTACTTC
CDR3aa: CASSRTGTGAYEQYF

d_gene: TRBD2
v_gene: TRBV4-2
abundance: few
j_gene: TRBJ2-7
CDR3nt: TGTGCCAGCAGCCGACCGACTAGCCGCTACGAGCAGTACTTC
CDR3aa: CASSRPTSRYEQYF

d_gene: -
v_gene: TRBV27
abundance: -
j_gene: TRBJ2-3
CDR3nt: TGTGCCAGCAGTTTAAGGCCAGGGCTGGTACCGCGCACAGATACGCAGTATTTT
CDR3aa: CASSLRPGLVPRTDTQYF

d_gene: TRBD2
v_gene: TRBV7-9
abundance: once
j_gene: TRBJ2-7
CDR3nt: TGTGCCAGCAGCGAAACTAGCGGGAGGGACGAGCAGTACTTC
CDR3aa: CASSETSGRDEQYF

d_gene: TRBD2
v_gene: TRBV2
abundance: -
j_gene: TRBJ2-2
CDR3nt: TGTGCCAGCAAGCGGGGGGCCCCAGGGTTGGCACCCGGGGAGCTGTTTTTT
CDR3aa: CASKRGAPGLAPGELFF

d_gene: -
v_gene: TRBV28
abundance: few
j_gene: TRBJ1-3
CDR3nt: TGTGCCAGCAGTTTGTTAGCGAGAGCTGGTGGAAACACCATATATTTT
CDR3aa: CASSLLARAGGNTIYF

d_gene: TRBD2
v_gene: TRBV4-3
abundance: -
j_gene: TRBJ2-3
CDR3nt: TGCGCCAGCAGCCCGGGGACTACCCGCACAGATACGCAGTATTTT
CDR3aa: CASSPGTTRTDTQYF

d_gene: -
v_gene: TRBV4-1
abundance: once
j_gene: TRBJ2-7
CDR3nt: TGCGCCAGCAGCCAAGGACCGGTCCCCGTCGACAGAGTGGAAACCTACGAGCAGTACTTC
CDR3aa: CASSQGPVPVDRVETYEQYF

d_gene: TRBD1
v_gene: TRBV19
abundance: few
j_gene: TRBJ1-6
CDR3nt: TGTGCCAGTAGCCGGGACAGGGGTCGACCCCTCCACTTT
CDR3aa: CASSRDRGRPLHF

d_gene: -
v_gene: TRBV28
abundance: once
j_gene: TRBJ1-5
CDR3nt: TGTGCCAGCAAAAGGGGCAGGTATAGCAATCAGCCCCAGCATTTT
CDR3aa: CASKRGRYSNQPQHF

d_gene: -
v_gene: TRBV18
abundance: -
j_gene: TRBJ2-7
CDR3nt: TGTGCCAGCTCACCGGCAGACAAGTTCTCCTACGAGCAGTACTTC
CDR3aa: CASSPADKFSYEQYF

d_gene: -
v_gene: TRBV1
abundance: once
j_gene: TRBJ2-7
CDR3nt: TGCACCAGCAGCCAAGTTGGGTGTAGGGGGCTAGCGGGAGACCCCTTCGAGCAGTACTTC
CDR3aa: CTSSQVGCRGLAGDPFEQYF

d_gene: -
v_gene: TRBV27
abundance: few
j_gene: TRBJ1-5
CDR3nt: TGTGCCAGCAGGGACACGGGTGGGGGGTGGCCGCCCCAGCATTTT
CDR3aa: CASRDTGGGWPPQHF

d_gene: -
v_gene: TRBV18
abundance: once
j_gene: TRBJ1-2
CDR3nt: TGTGCCAGCTCACCACCTGCAGGGGCGGAGGGCTACACCTTC
CDR3aa: CASSPPAGAEGYTF

d_gene: TRBD1
v_gene: TRBV4-1
abundance: -
j_gene: TRBJ1-6
CDR3nt: TGCGCCAGCAGCCAAGATAGTTCGAAAATGGGGGACAGTCATAATTCACCCCTCCACTTT
CDR3aa: CASSQDSSKMGDSHNSPLHF

d_gene: TRBD1
v_gene: TRBV28
abundance: -
j_gene: TRBJ1-1
CDR3nt: TGTGCCAGCAGTTTTGACAGGGCTAACACTGAAGCTTTCTTT
CDR3aa: CASSFDRANTEAFF

d_gene: -
v_gene: TRBV5-1
abundance: once
j_gene: TRBJ1-3
CDR3nt: TGCGCCAGCAGGGGCGACGATGGAAACACCATATATTTT
CDR3aa: CASRGDDGNTIYF

d_gene: TRBD2
v_gene: TRBV4-1
abundance: -
j_gene: TRBJ2-7
CDR3nt: TGCGCCAGCAGTAAAACGTTACTAGCGGGAACGTACGAGCAGTACTTC
CDR3aa: CASSKTLLAGTYEQYF

d_gene: -
v_gene: TRBV10-3
abundance: -
j_gene: TRBJ1-1
CDR3nt: TGTGCCATCAGTGAGTCAGCGGGAGGGGTTGAGGATACTGAAGCTTTCTTT
CDR3aa: CAISESAGGVEDTEAFF

d_gene: -
v_gene: TRBV11-2
abundance: -
j_gene: TRBJ2-7
CDR3nt: TGTGCCAGCAGCTTAGGTCAGGACAACGAGCAGTACTTC
CDR3aa: CASSLGQDNEQYF

d_gene: -
v_gene: TRBV28
abundance: -
j_gene: TRBJ2-7
CDR3nt: TGTGCCAGCAGTTTAGCCCGACCAGGGTCGACCACCTACGAGCAGTACTTC
CDR3aa: CASSLARPGSTTYEQYF

d_gene: TRBD1
v_gene: TRBV29-1
abundance: -
j_gene: TRBJ1-2
CDR3nt: TGCAGCGTTGGACAGGGGTACTATGGCTACACCTTC
CDR3aa: CSVGQGYYGYTF

d_gene: TRBD2
v_gene: TRBV9
abundance: few
j_gene: TRBJ2-1
CDR3nt: TGTGCCAGTCAGACATCAGCGGGAGAGTCGTACAATGAGCAGTTCTTC
CDR3aa: CASQTSAGESYNEQFF

d_gene: -
v_gene: TRBV21-1
abundance: -
j_gene: TRBJ1-2
CDR3nt: TGTGCCAGCAGCAAAGGAGGTAAGACAGAGCCCTATGGCTACACCTTC
CDR3aa: CASSKGGKTEPYGYTF

d_gene: TRBD1
v_gene: TRBV19
abundance: -
j_gene: TRBJ1-1
CDR3nt: TGTGCCAGTAGTATGGCGTGGACAGGGGGGACCACTGAAGCTTTCTTT
CDR3aa: CASSMAWTGGTTEAFF

d_gene: -
v_gene: TRBV28
abundance: -
j_gene: TRBJ1-5
CDR3nt: TGTGCCAGCAGTATCACGGGACTTGAGAGCAATCAGCCCCAGCATTTT
CDR3aa: CASSITGLESNQPQHF

d_gene: -
v_gene: TRBV28
abundance: -
j_gene: TRBJ1-1
CDR3nt: TGTGCCAGCAGTACCGACTGCCGGGGGACTGAAGCTTTCTTT
CDR3aa: CASSTDCRGTEAFF

d_gene: TRBD1
v_gene: TRBV19
abundance: -
j_gene: TRBJ1-2
CDR3nt: TGTGCCAGTAGTATCCAGCATCCCCGCCATCGACAGGGTAACTATGGCTACACCTTC
CDR3aa: CASSIQHPRHRQGNYGYTF

d_gene: TRBD1
v_gene: TRBV2
abundance: -
j_gene: TRBJ1-3
CDR3nt: TGTGCCAGCAGTGAAAAGGGACAGGGGGCGAGGGGAAACACCATATATTTT
CDR3aa: CASSEKGQGARGNTIYF

d_gene: TRBD1
v_gene: TRBV2
abundance: -
j_gene: TRBJ1-6
CDR3nt: TGTGCCAGGAGAACAGGGCGACAGGGCTCACCCCTCCACTTT
CDR3aa: CARRTGRQGSPLHF

d_gene: -
v_gene: TRBV2
abundance: -
j_gene: TRBJ2-7
CDR3nt: TGTGCCAGCAGTGACTTCAGGGTCCTCGACGAGCAGTACTTC
CDR3aa: CASSDFRVLDEQYF

d_gene: -
v_gene: TRBV5-1
abundance: -
j_gene: TRBJ1-2
CDR3nt: TGCGCCAGCAGCTCCTTAGGAGCGGGGGGCTACACCTTC
CDR3aa: CASSSLGAGGYTF

d_gene: TRBD1
v_gene: TRBV5-4
abundance: -
j_gene: TRBJ1-1
CDR3nt: TGTGCCAGCAGCTTTCTACAGGGGGCTGAAGCTTTCTTT
CDR3aa: CASSFLQGAEAFF

d_gene: TRBD1
v_gene: TRBV7-9
abundance: -
j_gene: TRBJ1-2
CDR3nt: TGTGCCAGCAGCTGGGCAGGGGGAGGAGGCTACACCTTC
CDR3aa: CASSWAGGGGYTF

d_gene: -
v_gene: TRBV10-3
abundance: -
j_gene: TRBJ1-1
CDR3nt: TGTGCCATCAGTGACAGACAAGTGAACACTGAAGCTTTCTTT
CDR3aa: CAISDRQVNTEAFF

d_gene: TRBD1
v_gene: TRBV19
abundance: once
j_gene: TRBJ1-1
CDR3nt: TGTGCCAGTAGTATAGCCGGCGGGGACAGGGGGCCGGTGAACACTGAAGCTTTCTTT
CDR3aa: CASSIAGGDRGPVNTEAFF

d_gene: TRBD2
v_gene: TRBV5-1
abundance: -
j_gene: TRBJ2-2
CDR3nt: TGCGCCAGCAGCACCGGACTAGCGAACACCGGGGAGCTGTTTTTT
CDR3aa: CASSTGLANTGELFF

d_gene: -
v_gene: TRBV29-1
abundance: -
j_gene: TRBJ2-7
CDR3nt: TGCAGCGTTTCCCGCCAGGGGCCTACCTACGAGCAGTACTTC
CDR3aa: CSVSRQGPTYEQYF

d_gene: TRBD1
v_gene: TRBV19
abundance: -
j_gene: TRBJ1-2
CDR3nt: TGTGCCAGTAGTAAGGTGGGACAGGGGGCCAATGGCTACACCTTC
CDR3aa: CASSKVGQGANGYTF

d_gene: -
v_gene: TRBV27
abundance: -
j_gene: TRBJ2-7
CDR3nt: TGTGCCAGCAGGGTTCGCAGTCTCGATCTCTACGAGCAGTACTTC
CDR3aa: CASRVRSLDLYEQYF

d_gene: -
v_gene: TRBV5-1
abundance: -
j_gene: TRBJ2-7
CDR3nt: TGCGCCAGCAGCCTACTTGACGGGAGCTCCGAGCAGTACTTC
CDR3aa: CASSLLDGSSEQYF

d_gene: TRBD2
v_gene: TRBV6-4
abundance: -
j_gene: TRBJ2-7
CDR3nt: TGTGCCAGCAGTGGCGAGGGAGGGCCCCACGAGCAGTACTTC
CDR3aa: CASSGEGGPHEQYF

d_gene: TRBD2
v_gene: TRBV9
abundance: -
j_gene: TRBJ2-1
CDR3nt: TGTGCCAGCAGCTTAGGACTAGCGAATCGTCAGTTCTTC
CDR3aa: CASSLGLANRQFF

d_gene: -
v_gene: TRBV28
abundance: -
j_gene: TRBJ1-1
CDR3nt: TGTGCCAGCAGTTTTCAAATAGTTCCTCAGGACACTGAAGCTTTCTTT
CDR3aa: CASSFQIVPQDTEAFF

d_gene: TRBD1
v_gene: TRBV6-5
abundance: -
j_gene: TRBJ1-2
CDR3nt: TGTGCCAGCAAGAAACAGGGGTCCTATGGCTACACCTTC
CDR3aa: CASKKQGSYGYTF

d_gene: TRBD1
v_gene: TRBV5-4
abundance: few
j_gene: TRBJ1-1
CDR3nt: TGTGCCAGCAGCCCCACCGGGACAGGGTCCATGAACACTGAAGCTTTCTTT
CDR3aa: CASSPTGTGSMNTEAFF

d_gene: TRBD2
v_gene: TRBV2
abundance: -
j_gene: TRBJ2-7
CDR3nt: TGTGCCAGCAGTTGGATGGGTCAAGCGGGAGAGTTCTACGAGCAGTACTTC
CDR3aa: CASSWMGQAGEFYEQYF

d_gene: TRBD2
v_gene: TRBV7-2
abundance: -
j_gene: TRBJ2-7
CDR3nt: TGTGCCAGCAGCTCCCCCTCGGGGGGTCTCTACGAGCAGTACTTC
CDR3aa: CASSSPSGGLYEQYF

d_gene: TRBD1
v_gene: TRBV9
abundance: -
j_gene: TRBJ1-5
CDR3nt: TGTGCCAGCAGCCTCACAGGGGACCAGCCCCAGCATTTT
CDR3aa: CASSLTGDQPQHF

d_gene: TRBD1
v_gene: TRBV28
abundance: -
j_gene: TRBJ1-6
CDR3nt: TGTGCCAGCAGTTTAAACAGGGGCTTCTATAATTCACCCCTCCACTTT
CDR3aa: CASSLNRGFYNSPLHF

d_gene: TRBD1
v_gene: TRBV5-4
abundance: -
j_gene: TRBJ2-2
CDR3nt: TGTGCCAGCAGCTATTACCGGGACAGGGGAGGCTCCGGGGAGCTGTTTTTT
CDR3aa: CASSYYRDRGGSGELFF